The TCR beta chain described here comes from a study of long-term antiretroviral therapy in people with HIV. The samples, holding about 0.9-11 million cryopreserved PBMC, were thawed before DNA extraction was carried out. Survey-level immunoSEQ v3.0 assays were run. TCRdb's table, derived via immunoSEQ multiplex PCR, lists solely in-frame clones and lacks some. Here the sample spans approximately 8,800 clones, over 65% being singletons. The TCR comes from a man in his forties with HIV. Material: unsorted PBMCs, obtained 0.6 years before starting antiretroviral therapy.

The CDR3 region has the DNA TGTGCCAGCAGCTTCGAGAGGACAGGGAATAACCAGCCCCAGCATTTT. Translating gives CASSFERTGNNQPQHF. The V gene is TRBV7-8, the J gene TRBJ1-5, with TRBD1 matching 8 bases. The V gene's germline CDR1 is SGHVS and CDR2 FQNEAQ. V shed 3 bases and J 7 bases; nucleotides not matched to a gene: 11. This CDR3 has 16 residues.